This T cell receptor (beta chain) originates from a study of blood T cell repertoires in COVID-19. In the study's own analysis: From reference gene primer amplification, estimates of nucleated cell counts were derived. This table comes from immunoSEQ multiplex PCR, and its TCRdb copy is limited to in-frame clones, with some not included. V and J calls and clone size follow that table, whereas D and trimming were derived from the DNA. The table records about 81,000 clones, roughly 88% of them present only once. Note on this clone: At the DNA level, this CDR3 is encoded by other sequences in the same sample as well.

Germline V gene lookup returns CDR1 SGHTA and CDR2 FQGNSA. The CDR3 has 15 residues. V lost 3 bases, J lost 2 bases, and 13 bases lay in between. The specimen sequenced was peripheral blood. The chain joins TRBV7-2 to TRBJ1-1; D not resolved. The sequence was collected from an elderly woman with acute or convalescent COVID-19. The CDR3: CASSLDGQVNTEAFF. The CDR3 DNA follows: TGTGCCAGCAGCTTGGATGGGCAGGTTAACACTGAAGCTTTCTTT.